The clone carrying this TCR beta chain was seen many times. Its antigen is undetermined. The record originates from a study of T-cell reconstitution after alpha-beta-depleted transplantation in children. Study-level points and caveats: Diversity of TCRbeta at day 60 was high in some patients, arising from surviving recipient T cells and thymic progenitors.

Unique molecular identifiers were incorporated when the TCRbeta library was constructed. TCRdb processed the PCR reads anew with MiXCR; each CDR3 protein has one entry. Altogether 7,500 to 9,500 distinct CDR3 sequences are present, about 13% being singletons, with the ten largest covering about half. There are 13 residues in the CDR3. In germline, CDR1 is SGHRS, CDR2 YFSETQ. Trimming took off 3 bases at V and 5 bases at J, with 10 bases between the two ends. This sequence was found in a patient aged 2 to 9 who had a stem cell transplant for inherited bone marrow failure, so the T cells may come from the graft donor. The sequencing here drew on PBMCs, mostly from graft donor cells, taken 60 days after TCRalphabeta/CD19-depleted stem cell transplant. The V and J genes are TRBV5-1 and TRBJ2-3, with D perhaps matching TRBD2 (5 bases). CDR3 residues: CASSSGRGDTQYF. The CDR3 nucleotides read TGCGCCAGCAGCTCCGGACGGGGAGATACGCAGTATTTT.